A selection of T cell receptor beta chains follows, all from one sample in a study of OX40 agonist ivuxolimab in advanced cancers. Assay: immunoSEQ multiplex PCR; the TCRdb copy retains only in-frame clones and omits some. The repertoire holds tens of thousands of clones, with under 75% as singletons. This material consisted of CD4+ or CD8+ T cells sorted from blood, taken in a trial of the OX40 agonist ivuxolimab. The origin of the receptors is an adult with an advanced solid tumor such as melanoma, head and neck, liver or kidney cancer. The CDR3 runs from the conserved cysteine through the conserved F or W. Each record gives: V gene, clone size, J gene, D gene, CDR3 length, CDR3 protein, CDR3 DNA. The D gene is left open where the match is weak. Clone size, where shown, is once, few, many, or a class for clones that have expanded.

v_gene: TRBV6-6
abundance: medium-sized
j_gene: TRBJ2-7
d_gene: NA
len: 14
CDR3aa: CASSYGVRVHEQYF
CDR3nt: TGTGCCAGCAGTTACGGGGTCAGGGTGCACGAGCAGTACTTC

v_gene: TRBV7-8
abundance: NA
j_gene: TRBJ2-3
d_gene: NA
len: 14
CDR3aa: CASSPSGITDTQYF
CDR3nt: TGTGCCAGCAGTCCCTCCGGGATCACAGATACGCAGTATTTT

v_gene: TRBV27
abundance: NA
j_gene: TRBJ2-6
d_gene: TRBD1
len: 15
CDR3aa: CAVLTGGNGANVLTF
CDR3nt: TGTGCTGTCTTAACAGGGGGGAATGGGGCCAACGTCCTGACTTTC

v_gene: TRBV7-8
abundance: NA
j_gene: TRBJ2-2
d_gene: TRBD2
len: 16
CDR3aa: CASSVGLAGYHGELFF
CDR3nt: TGTGCCAGCAGCGTAGGACTAGCGGGCTACCACGGGGAGCTGTTTTTT

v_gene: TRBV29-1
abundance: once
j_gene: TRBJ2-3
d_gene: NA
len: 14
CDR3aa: CSGRDYSSTDTQYF
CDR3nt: TGCAGCGGGCGTGACTATTCTAGCACAGATACGCAGTATTTT

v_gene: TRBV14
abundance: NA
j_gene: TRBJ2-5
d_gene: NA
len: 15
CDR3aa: CASSQARGVQETQYF
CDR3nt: TGTGCCAGCAGCCAAGCTAGGGGAGTACAAGAGACCCAGTACTTC

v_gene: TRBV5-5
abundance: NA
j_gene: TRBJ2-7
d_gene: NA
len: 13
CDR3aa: CASSFSQFYEQYF
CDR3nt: TGTGCCAGCAGCTTCTCACAGTTCTACGAGCAGTACTTC

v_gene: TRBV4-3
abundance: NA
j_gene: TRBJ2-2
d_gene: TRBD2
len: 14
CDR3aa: CASTLAANTGELFF
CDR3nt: TGCGCCAGCACTCTAGCGGCGAACACCGGGGAGCTGTTTTTT

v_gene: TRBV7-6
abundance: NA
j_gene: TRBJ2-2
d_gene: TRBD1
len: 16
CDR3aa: CASSSTGGGGTGELFF
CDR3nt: TGTGCCAGCAGCTCCACAGGGGGCGGGGGTACCGGGGAGCTGTTTTTT

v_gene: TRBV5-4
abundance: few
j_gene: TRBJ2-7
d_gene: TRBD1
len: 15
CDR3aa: CASSVSGTGTYEQYF
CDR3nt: TGTGCCAGCAGCGTCTCCGGGACAGGGACCTACGAGCAGTACTTC

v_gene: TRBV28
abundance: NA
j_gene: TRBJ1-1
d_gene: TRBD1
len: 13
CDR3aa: CASSPTGGTEAFF
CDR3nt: TGTGCCAGCAGTCCAACAGGGGGAACTGAAGCTTTCTTT

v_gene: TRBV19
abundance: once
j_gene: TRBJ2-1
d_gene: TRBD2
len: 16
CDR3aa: CASSIGGGGSYNEQFF
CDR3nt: TGTGCCAGTAGTATAGGGGGCGGGGGCTCCTACAATGAGCAGTTCTTC

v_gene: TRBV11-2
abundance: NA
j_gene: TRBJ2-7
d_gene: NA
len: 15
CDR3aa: CASSLGPPSSYEQYF
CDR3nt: TGTGCCAGCAGCTTAGGCCCGCCAAGCTCCTACGAGCAGTACTTC

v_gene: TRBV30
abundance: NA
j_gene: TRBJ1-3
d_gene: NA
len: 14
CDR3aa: CAWSVGGGGNTIYF
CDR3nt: TGTGCCTGGAGTGTAGGCGGAGGAGGAAACACCATATATTTT

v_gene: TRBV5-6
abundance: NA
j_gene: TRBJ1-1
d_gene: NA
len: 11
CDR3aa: CASSFTDEAFF
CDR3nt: TGTGCCAGCAGCTTTACAGATGAAGCTTTCTTT

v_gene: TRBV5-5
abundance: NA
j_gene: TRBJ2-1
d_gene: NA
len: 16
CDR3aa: CASSIMRDASYNEQFF
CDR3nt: TGTGCCAGCAGCATCATGCGGGACGCGTCCTACAATGAGCAGTTCTTC

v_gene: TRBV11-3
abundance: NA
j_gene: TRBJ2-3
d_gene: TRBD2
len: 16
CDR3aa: CASSGTSGGTSGTQYF
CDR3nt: TGTGCCAGCAGCGGTACTAGCGGGGGGACGTCGGGTACGCAGTATTTT

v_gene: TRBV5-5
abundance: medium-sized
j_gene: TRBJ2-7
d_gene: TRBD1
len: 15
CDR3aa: CASSSGTDSTIEQYF
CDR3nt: TGTGCCAGCAGCTCGGGGACAGATAGCACCATTGAGCAGTACTTC

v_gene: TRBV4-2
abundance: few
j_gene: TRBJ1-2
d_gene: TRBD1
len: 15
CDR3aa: CASSHSTGGDYGYTF
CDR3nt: TGTGCCAGCAGCCACTCGACAGGGGGGGACTATGGCTACACCTTC

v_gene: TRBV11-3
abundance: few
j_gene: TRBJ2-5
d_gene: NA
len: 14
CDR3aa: CASSPRLVQETQYF
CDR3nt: TGTGCCAGCAGCCCCAGACTGGTTCAAGAGACCCAGTACTTC

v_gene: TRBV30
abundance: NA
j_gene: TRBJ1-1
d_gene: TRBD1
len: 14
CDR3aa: CAWSVGQGITEAFF
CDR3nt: TGTGCCTGGAGTGTGGGACAGGGAATCACTGAAGCTTTCTTT

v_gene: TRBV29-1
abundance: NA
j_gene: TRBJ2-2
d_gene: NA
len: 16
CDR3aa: CSVEGEGREDTGELFF
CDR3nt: TGCAGCGTTGAAGGAGAGGGGCGCGAGGACACCGGGGAGCTGTTTTTT

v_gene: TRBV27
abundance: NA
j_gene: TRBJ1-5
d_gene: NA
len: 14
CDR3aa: CASREGLSNQPQHF
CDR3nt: TGTGCCAGCAGGGAAGGGCTGAGCAATCAGCCCCAGCATTTT

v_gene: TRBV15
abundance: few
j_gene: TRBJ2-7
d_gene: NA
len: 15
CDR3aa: CATSRDVGVSYEQYF
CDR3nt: TGTGCCACCAGCAGAGATGTGGGGGTGTCCTACGAGCAGTACTTC

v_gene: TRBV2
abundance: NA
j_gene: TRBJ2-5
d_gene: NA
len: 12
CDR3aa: CASRGGPETQYF
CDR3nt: TGTGCCAGCAGGGGAGGACCCGAGACCCAGTACTTC

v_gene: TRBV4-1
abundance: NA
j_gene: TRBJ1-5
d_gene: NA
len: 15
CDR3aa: CASSQGLYSNQPQHF
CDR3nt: TGCGCCAGCAGCCAGGGACTTTATAGCAATCAGCCCCAGCATTTT

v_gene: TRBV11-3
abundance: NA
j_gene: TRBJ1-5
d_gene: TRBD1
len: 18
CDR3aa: CASSPGTGGLLSNQPQHF
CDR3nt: TGTGCCAGCAGCCCCGGGACAGGGGGCCTTCTAAGCAATCAGCCCCAGCATTTT

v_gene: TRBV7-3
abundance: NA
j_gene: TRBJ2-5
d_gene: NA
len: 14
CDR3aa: CASSFGGAWETQYF
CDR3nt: TGTGCCAGCAGCTTCGGGGGCGCCTGGGAGACCCAGTACTTC

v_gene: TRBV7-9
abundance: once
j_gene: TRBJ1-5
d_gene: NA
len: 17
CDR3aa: CASSQDRGARVNQPQHF
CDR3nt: TGCGCCAGCAGCCAAGATAGGGGGGCAAGGGTCAATCAGCCCCAGCATTTT

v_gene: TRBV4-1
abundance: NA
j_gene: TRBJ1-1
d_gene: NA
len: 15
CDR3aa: CASSLHITGETEAFF
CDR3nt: TGCGCCAGCAGCCTCCATATCACGGGGGAAACTGAAGCTTTCTTT

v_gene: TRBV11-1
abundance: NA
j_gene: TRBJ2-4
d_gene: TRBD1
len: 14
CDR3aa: CASSMTTGINIQYF
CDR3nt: TGTGCCAGCAGCATGACGACAGGGATTAACATTCAGTACTTC

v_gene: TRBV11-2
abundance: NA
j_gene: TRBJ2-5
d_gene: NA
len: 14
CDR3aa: CASSFTGTEETQYF
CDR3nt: TGTGCCAGCAGCTTTACAGGGACTGAAGAGACCCAGTACTTC

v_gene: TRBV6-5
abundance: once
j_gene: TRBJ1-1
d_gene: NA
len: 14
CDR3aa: CASSYSRGNTEAFF
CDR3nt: TGTGCCAGCAGTTACTCGAGGGGTAACACTGAAGCTTTCTTT

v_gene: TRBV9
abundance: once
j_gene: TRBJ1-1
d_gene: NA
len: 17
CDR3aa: CASSSHSGKIMNTEAFF
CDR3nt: TGTGCCAGCAGTTCGCACTCGGGAAAAATCATGAACACTGAAGCTTTCTTT

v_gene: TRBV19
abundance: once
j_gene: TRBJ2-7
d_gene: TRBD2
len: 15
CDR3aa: CASSIAGESSYEQYF
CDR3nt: TGTGCCAGTAGCATAGCGGGGGAGAGCTCCTACGAGCAGTACTTC

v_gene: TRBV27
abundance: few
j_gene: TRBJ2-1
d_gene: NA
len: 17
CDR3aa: CASSFPSTSFPYNEQFF
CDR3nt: TGTGCCAGCAGTTTTCCCTCGACTAGTTTCCCCTACAATGAGCAGTTCTTC

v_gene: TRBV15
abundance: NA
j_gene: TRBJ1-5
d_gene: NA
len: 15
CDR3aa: CATSGEWTANQPQHF
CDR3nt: TGTGCCACCAGCGGCGAATGGACGGCCAATCAGCCCCAGCATTTT

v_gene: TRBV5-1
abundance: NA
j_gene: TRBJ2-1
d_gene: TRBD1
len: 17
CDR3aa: CASSSRTGGVAYNEQFF
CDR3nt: TGCGCCAGCAGCTCCCGGACAGGGGGCGTCGCCTACAATGAGCAGTTCTTC

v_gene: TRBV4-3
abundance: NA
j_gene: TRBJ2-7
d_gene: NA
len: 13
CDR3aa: CASSQDRFGEQYF
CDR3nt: TGCGCCAGCAGCCAAGATCGGTTTGGCGAGCAGTACTTC

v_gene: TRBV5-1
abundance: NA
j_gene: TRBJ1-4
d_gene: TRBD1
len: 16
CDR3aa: CASSKGQGLRNEKLFF
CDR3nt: TGCGCCAGCAGCAAGGGACAGGGGCTAAGGAATGAAAAACTGTTTTTT

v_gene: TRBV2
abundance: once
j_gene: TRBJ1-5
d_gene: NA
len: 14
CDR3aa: CASRRESGNQPQHF
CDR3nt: TGTGCCAGCAGACGGGAAAGCGGCAATCAGCCCCAGCATTTT

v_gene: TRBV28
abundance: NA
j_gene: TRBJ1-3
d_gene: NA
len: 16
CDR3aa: CASSSPVGNSGNTIYF
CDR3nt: TGTGCCAGCAGTTCCCCGGTGGGGAACTCTGGAAACACCATATATTTT

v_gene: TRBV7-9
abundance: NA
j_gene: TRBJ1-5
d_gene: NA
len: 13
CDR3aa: CASSLVGNQPQHF
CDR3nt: TGTGCCAGCAGCTTAGTAGGCAATCAGCCCCAGCATTTT

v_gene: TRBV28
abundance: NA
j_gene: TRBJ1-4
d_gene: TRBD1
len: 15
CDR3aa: CASRAEDRVDEKLFF
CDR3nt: TGTGCCAGCAGGGCGGAGGACAGGGTTGATGAAAAACTGTTTTTT

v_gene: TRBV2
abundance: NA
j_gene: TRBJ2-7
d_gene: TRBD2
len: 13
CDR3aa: CARAGGAEYEQYF
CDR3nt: TGTGCCAGGGCGGGGGGCGCGGAGTACGAGCAGTACTTC

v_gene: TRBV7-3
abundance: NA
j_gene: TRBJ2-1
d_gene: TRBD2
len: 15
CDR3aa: CASQNPGLAGGPEFF
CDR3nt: TGTGCCAGCCAGAATCCGGGACTAGCGGGGGGGCCGGAGTTCTTC

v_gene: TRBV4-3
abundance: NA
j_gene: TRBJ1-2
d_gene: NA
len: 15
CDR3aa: CASSQDLWGAYGYTF
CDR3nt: TGCGCCAGCAGCCAAGATCTTTGGGGCGCCTATGGCTACACCTTC

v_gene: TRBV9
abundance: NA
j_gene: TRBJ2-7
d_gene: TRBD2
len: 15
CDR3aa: CASSVGLAGSYEQYF
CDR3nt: TGTGCCAGCAGCGTAGGACTAGCGGGGTCCTACGAGCAGTACTTC

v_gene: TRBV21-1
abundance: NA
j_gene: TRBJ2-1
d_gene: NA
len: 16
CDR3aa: CASSKEVPGGNNEQFF
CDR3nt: TGTGCCAGCAGCAAAGAAGTCCCGGGGGGGAACAATGAGCAGTTCTTC

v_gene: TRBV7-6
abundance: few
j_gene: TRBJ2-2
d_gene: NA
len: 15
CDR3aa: CASSLEVGDTGELFF
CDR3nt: TGTGCCAGCAGCTTAGAAGTGGGCGACACCGGGGAGCTGTTTTTT

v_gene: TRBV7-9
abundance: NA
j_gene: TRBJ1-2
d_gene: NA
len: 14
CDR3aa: CASSQTGLNYGYTF
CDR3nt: TGTGCCAGCAGCCAAACTGGACTGAACTATGGCTACACCTTC

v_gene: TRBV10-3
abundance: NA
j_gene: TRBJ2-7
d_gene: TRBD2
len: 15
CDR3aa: CAIFDPSGGIYEQYF
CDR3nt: TGTGCCATCTTCGACCCTAGCGGGGGGATCTACGAGCAGTACTTC

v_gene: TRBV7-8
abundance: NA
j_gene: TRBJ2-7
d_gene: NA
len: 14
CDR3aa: CASSFGPEYYEQYF
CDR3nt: TGTGCCAGCAGCTTCGGCCCTGAATACTACGAGCAGTACTTC

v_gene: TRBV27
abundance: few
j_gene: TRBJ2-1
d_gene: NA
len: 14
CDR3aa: CASSFSSTVYEQFF
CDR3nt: TGTGCCAGCAGCTTTTCGTCGACAGTCTATGAGCAGTTCTTC